This T cell receptor beta chain was sequenced during a study of regulatory T cells in long-lasting Graves disease. This clonotype appeared many times. With 0 bases removed from V and 5 bases from J, the gap between germline ends came to 13 bases. This CDR3 contains 15 residues. Germline V gene data show CDR1 as WSHSY and CDR2 as SAAADI. Time point specified: newly diagnosed GD, antithyroid drugs for less than 3 months. After RNA was extracted from PBMCs, the TCR library was made from it. CDR3-region Arm-PCR and iRepertoire HTBI primers produced the TCR beta libraries. Original processing methods: Samples jointly harbored about 62 TRBV and over 13 TRBJ segments. TCRdb called the multiplex PCR reads again in MiXCR, with one record for every CDR3 protein. In this record, the V and J calls reflect TCRdb's handling and not the investigators' own analysis. In the table there are hundreds of thousands of distinct CDR3 sequences, about 16% of which are singletons.

This sample also appeared in a second study, on T cells in Graves' hyperthyroidism and ophthalmopathy. That source notes: Patients counted as stable if ophthalmopathy did not develop within 18 months.

The receptor was isolated from a woman younger than 45 with Graves disease. The starting material was peripheral blood mononuclear cells (PBMCs), obtained at new diagnosis, from a patient treated with antithyroid drugs. The chain links TRBV10-2 to TRBJ1-2; a weak D match, TRBD1 (5 bases). The CDR3 DNA follows: TGCGCCAGCAGTGAGTCGGGACCAGGCCCGTATGGCTACACCTTC. It codes for CASSESGPGPYGYTF.